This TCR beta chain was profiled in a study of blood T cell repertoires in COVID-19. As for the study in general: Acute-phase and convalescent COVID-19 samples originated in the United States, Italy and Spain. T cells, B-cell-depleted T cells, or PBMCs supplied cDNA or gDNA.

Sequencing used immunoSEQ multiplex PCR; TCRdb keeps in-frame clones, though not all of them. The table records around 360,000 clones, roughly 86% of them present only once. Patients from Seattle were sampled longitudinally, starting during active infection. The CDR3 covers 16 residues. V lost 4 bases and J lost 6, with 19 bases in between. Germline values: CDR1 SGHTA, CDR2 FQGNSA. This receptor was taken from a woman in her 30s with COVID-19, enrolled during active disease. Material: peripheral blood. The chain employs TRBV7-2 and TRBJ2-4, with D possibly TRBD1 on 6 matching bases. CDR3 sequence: CASSSAGTLRTNIQYF. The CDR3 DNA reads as TGTGCCAGCAGCTCTGCTGGGACACTTCGTACAAACATTCAGTACTTC. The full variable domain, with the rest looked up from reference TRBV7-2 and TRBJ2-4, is GAGVSQSPSNKVTEKGKDVELRCDPISGHTALYWYRQSLGQGLEFLIYFQGNSAPDKSGLPSDRFSAERTGGSVSTLTIQRTQQEDSAVYLCASSSAGTLRTNIQYFGAGTRLSVL.